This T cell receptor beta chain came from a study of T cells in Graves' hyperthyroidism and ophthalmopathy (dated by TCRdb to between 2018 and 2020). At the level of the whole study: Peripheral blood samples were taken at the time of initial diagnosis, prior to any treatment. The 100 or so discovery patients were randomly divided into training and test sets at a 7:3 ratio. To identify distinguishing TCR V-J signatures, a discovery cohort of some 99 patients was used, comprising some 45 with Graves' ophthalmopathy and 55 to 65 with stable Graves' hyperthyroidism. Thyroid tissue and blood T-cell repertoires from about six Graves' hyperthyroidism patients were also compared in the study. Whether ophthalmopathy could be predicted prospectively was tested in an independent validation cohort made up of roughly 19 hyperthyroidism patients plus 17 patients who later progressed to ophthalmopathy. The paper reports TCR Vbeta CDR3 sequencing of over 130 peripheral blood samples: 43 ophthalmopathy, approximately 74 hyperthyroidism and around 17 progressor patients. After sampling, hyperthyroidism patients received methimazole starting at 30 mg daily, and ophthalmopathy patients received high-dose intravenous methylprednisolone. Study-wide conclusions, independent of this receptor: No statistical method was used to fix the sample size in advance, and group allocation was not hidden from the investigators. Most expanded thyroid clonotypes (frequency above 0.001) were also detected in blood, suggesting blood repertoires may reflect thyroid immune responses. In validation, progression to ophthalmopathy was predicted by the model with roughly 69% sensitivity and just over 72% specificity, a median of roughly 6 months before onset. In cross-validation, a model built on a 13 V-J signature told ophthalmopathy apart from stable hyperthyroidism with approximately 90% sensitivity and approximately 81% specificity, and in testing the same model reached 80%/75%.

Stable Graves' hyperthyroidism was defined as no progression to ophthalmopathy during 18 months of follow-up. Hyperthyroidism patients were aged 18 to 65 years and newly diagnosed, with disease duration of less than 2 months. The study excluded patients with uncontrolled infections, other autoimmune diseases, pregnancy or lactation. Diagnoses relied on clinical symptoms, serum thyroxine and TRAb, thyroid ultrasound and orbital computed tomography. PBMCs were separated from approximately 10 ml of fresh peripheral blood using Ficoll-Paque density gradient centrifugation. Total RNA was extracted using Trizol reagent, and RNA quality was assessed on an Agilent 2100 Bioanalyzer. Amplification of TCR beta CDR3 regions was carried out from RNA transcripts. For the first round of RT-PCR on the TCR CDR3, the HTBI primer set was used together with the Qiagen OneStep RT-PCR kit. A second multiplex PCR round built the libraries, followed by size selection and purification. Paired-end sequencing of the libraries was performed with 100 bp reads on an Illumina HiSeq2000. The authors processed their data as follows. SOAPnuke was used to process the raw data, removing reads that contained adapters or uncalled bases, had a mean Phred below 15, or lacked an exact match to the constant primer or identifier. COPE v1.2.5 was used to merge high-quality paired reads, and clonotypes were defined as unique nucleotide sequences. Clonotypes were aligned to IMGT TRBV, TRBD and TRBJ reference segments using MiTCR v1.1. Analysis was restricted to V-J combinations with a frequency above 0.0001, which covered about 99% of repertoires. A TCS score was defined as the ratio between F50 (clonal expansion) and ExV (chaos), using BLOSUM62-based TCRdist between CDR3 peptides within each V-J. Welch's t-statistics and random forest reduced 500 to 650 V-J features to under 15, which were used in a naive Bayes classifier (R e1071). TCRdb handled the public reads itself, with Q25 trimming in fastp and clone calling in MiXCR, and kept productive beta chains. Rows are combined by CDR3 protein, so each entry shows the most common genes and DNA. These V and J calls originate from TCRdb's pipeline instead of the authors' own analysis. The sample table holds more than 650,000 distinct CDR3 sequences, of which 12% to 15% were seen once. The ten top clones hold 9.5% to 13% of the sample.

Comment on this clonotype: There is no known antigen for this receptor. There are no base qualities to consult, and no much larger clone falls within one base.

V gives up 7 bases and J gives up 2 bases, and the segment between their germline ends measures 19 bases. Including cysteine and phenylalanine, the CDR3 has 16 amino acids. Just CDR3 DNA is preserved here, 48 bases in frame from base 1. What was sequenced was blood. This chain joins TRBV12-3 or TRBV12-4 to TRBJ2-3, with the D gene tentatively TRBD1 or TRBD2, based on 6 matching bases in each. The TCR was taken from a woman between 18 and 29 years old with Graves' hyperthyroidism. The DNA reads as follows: TGTGCCAGCAACGGGGGACACCAAGACCCCACAGATACGCAGTATTTT. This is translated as CASNGGHQDPTDTQYF.